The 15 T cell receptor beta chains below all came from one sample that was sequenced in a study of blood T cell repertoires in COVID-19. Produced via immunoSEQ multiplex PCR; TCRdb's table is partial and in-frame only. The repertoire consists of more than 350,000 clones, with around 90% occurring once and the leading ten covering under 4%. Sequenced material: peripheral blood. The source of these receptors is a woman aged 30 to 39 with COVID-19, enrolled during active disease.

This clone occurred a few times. The CDR3 bases are TGTGCCATCAGTGACTTGGACAGGCGGTTCACCGGGGAGCTGTTTTTT. Translating gives CAISDLDRRFTGELFF. The rearrangement joins TRBV10-3 to TRBJ2-2, with 7 nucleotides matching TRBD1. Looked up from germline, CDR1 is ENHRY and CDR2 is SYGVKD. The J segment lost 4 bases and the V segment lost 3 bases, leaving 8 bases of the junction unmatched. This CDR3 comprises 16 residues.

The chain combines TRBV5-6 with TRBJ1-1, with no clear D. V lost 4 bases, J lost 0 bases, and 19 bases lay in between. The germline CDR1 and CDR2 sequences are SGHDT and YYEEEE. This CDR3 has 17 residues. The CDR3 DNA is TGTGCCAGCAGCCTATACCCTAGGCAGCCCATGAACACTGAAGCTTTCTTT. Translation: CASSLYPRQPMNTEAFF. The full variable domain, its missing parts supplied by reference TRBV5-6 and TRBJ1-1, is DAGVTQSPTHLIKTRGQQVTLRCSPKSGHDTVSWYQQALGQGPQFIFQYYEEEERQRGNFPDRFSGHQFPNYSSELNVNALLLGDSALYLCASSLYPRQPMNTEAFFGQGTRLTVV.

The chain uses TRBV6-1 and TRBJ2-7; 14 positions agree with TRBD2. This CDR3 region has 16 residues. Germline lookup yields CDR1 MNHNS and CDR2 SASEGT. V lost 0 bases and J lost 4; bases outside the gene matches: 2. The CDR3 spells CASSEAGTSGSYEQYV. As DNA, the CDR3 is TGTGCCAGCAGTGAAGCGGGGACTAGCGGGAGTTACGAGCAGTACGTC.

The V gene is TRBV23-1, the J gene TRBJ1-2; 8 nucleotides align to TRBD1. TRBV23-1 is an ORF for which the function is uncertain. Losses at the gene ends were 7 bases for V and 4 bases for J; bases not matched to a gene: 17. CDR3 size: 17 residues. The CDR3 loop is CASNPPDEDRVAYGYTF. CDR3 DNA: TGCGCCAGCAACCCCCCTGATGAGGACAGGGTGGCCTATGGCTACACCTTC.

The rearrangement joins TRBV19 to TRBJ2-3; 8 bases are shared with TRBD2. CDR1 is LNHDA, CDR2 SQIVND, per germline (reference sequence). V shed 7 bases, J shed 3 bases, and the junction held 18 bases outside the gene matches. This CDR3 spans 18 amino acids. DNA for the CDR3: TGTGCCAGTACGTCATTTCGGGGGGGCATCCTGGGAACAGATACGCAGTATTTT. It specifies CASTSFRGGILGTDTQYF.

DNA of the CDR3: TGTGCCAGCAGTCTCCCCGGACAGGCGATAAATGAAAAACTGTTTTTT. This sequence encodes CASSLPGQAINEKLFF. The chain uses TRBV28 and TRBJ1-4; 7 bases fit TRBD1. CDR1 is MDHEN, CDR2 SYDVKM, per germline. CDR3 length: 16 amino acids. V trimming: 5 bases; J trimming: 5 bases; junction bases outside the gene matches: 11.

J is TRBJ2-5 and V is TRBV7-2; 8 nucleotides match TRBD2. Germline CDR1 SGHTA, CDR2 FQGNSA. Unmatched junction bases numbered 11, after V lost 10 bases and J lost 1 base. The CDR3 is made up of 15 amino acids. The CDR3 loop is CATATGGGTQETQYF. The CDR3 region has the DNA TGTGCCACAGCAACGGGCGGGGGGACCCAAGAGACCCAGTACTTC.

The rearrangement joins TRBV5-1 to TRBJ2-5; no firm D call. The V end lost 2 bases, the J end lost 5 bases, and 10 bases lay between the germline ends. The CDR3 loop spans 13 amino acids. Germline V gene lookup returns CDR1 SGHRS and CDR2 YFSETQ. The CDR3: CASSFAEAETQYF. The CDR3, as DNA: TGCGCCAGCAGCTTTGCCGAGGCGGAGACCCAGTACTTC.

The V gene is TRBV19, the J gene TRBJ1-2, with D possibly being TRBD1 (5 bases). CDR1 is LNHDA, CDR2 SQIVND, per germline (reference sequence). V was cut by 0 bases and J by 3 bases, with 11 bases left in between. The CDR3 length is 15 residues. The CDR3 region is CASSIDLSRDYGYTF. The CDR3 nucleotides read TGTGCCAGTAGTATAGATCTCTCCAGGGACTATGGCTACACCTTC.

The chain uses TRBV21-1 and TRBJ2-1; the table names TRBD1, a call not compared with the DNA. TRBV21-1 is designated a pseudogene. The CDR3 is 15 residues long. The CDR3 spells CASKRLAGEGAEQFF. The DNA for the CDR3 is TGTGCCAGCAAAAGGCTGGCAGGGGAAGGGGCTGAGCAGTTCTTC.

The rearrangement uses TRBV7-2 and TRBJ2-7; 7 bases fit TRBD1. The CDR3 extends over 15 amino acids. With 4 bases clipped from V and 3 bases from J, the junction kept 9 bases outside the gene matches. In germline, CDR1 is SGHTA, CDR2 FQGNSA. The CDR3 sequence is CASSSGTVSFYEQYF. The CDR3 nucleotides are TGTGCCAGCAGCTCCGGGACAGTATCTTTCTACGAGCAGTACTTC. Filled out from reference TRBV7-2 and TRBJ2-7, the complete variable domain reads GAGVSQSPSNKVTEKGKDVELRCDPISGHTALYWYRQSLGQGLEFLIYFQGNSAPDKSGLPSDRFSAERTGGSVSTLTIQRTQQEDSAVYLCASSSGTVSFYEQYFGPGTRLTVT.

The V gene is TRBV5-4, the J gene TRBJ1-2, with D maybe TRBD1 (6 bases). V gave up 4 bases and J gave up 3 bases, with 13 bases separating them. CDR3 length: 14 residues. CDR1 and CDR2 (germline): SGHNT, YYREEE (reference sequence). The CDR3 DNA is TGTGCCAGCAGCCAAGACAGGTGGGACTATGGCTACACCTTC. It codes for CASSQDRWDYGYTF. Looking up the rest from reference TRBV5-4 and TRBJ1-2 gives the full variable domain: ETGVTQSPTHLIKTRGQQVTLRCSSQSGHNTVSWYQQALGQGPQFIFQYYREEENGRGNFPPRFSGLQFPNYSSELNVNALELDDSALYLCASSQDRWDYGYTFGSGTRLTVV.

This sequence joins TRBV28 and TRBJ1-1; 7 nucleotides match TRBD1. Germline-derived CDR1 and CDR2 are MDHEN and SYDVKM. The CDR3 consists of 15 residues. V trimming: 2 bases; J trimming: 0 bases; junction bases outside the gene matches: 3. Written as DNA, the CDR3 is TGTGCCAGCAGTTTAGCTGGACAGGTGAACACTGAAGCTTTCTTT. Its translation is CASSLAGQVNTEAFF. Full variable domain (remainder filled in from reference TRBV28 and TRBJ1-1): DVKVTQSSRYLVKRTGEKVFLECVQDMDHENMFWYRQDPGLGLRLIYFSYDVKMKEKGDIPEGYSVSREKKERFSLILESASTNQTSMYLCASSLAGQVNTEAFFGQGTRLTVV.

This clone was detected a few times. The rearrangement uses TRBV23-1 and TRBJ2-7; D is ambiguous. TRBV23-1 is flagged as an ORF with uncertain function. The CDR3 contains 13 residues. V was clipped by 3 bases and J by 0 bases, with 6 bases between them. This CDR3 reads CASSHLYSYEQYV. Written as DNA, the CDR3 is TGCGCCAGCAGTCATTTATACTCCTACGAGCAGTACGTC.

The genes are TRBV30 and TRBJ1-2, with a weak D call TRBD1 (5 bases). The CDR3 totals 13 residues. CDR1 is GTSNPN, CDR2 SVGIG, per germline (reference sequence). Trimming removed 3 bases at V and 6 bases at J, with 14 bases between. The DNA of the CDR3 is TGTGCCTGGAGAGGGGTACGATTCGATGGCTACACCTTC. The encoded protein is CAWRGVRFDGYTF.